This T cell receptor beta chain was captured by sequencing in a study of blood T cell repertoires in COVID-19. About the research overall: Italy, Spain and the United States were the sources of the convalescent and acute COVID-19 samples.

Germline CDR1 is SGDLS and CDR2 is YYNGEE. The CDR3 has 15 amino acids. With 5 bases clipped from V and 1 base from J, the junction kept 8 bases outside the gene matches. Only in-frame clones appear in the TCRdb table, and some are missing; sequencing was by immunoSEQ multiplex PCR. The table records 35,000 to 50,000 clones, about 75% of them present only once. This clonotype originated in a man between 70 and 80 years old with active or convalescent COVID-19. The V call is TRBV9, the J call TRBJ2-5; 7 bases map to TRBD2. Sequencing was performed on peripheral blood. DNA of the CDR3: TGTGCCAGCAGTCTCGCTAGCGGACCCCAAGAGACCCAGTACTTC. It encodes CASSLASGPQETQYF.